These T cell receptor beta chains were read from a single sample in a study of blood T cell repertoires in COVID-19. TCRdb's table, derived via immunoSEQ multiplex PCR, lists solely in-frame clones and lacks some. The profile shows under 200,000 clones, around 79% of them singletons. Sequenced sample: PBMCs or T cells enriched from blood (not recorded which). These receptors were taken from a woman in her 70s in a cohort exposed to, infected with or recovered from COVID-19 (not recorded which). CDR3s include the opening cysteine and the closing phenylalanine or tryptophan. D genes are given only for firm matches. The size of a clone is reported for some rows only, either as once, few or many, or as a class for expanded clones.

cdr3_nt: TGTGCCAGCAGTTTGCCAGGGATGAACACTGAAGCTTTCTTT
cdr3_aa: CASSLPGMNTEAFF
d_call: -
j_call: TRBJ1-1
clone_size: -
v_call: TRBV28

cdr3_nt: TGTGCCAGCAGTCACTGGGGCGACTCCTACGAGCAGTACTTC
cdr3_aa: CASSHWGDSYEQYF
d_call: -
j_call: TRBJ2-7
clone_size: -
v_call: TRBV11-3

cdr3_nt: TGTGCCATCAGCACCGGGACAGGGGGACTAGGGGCTGAAGCTTTCTTT
cdr3_aa: CAISTGTGGLGAEAFF
d_call: TRBD1
j_call: TRBJ1-1
clone_size: -
v_call: TRBV10-3

cdr3_nt: TGTGCCAGCAGTGGGGACAGGGGCCAGCCCCAGCATTTT
cdr3_aa: CASSGDRGQPQHF
d_call: TRBD1
j_call: TRBJ1-5
clone_size: -
v_call: TRBV2

cdr3_nt: TGTGCCACCAGCACCTCACCAGATCAGCCCCAGCATTTT
cdr3_aa: CATSTSPDQPQHF
d_call: -
j_call: TRBJ1-5
clone_size: -
v_call: TRBV15

cdr3_nt: TGCGCCAGCAGTGATAGAGAGGGAATCAATGAGCAGTTCTTC
cdr3_aa: CASSDREGINEQFF
d_call: -
j_call: TRBJ2-1
clone_size: -
v_call: TRBV10-1

cdr3_nt: TGTGCCAGCAGCAGATCCCCAGGGGCCAATGAGCAGTTCTTC
cdr3_aa: CASSRSPGANEQFF
d_call: -
j_call: TRBJ2-1
clone_size: -
v_call: TRBV7-3

cdr3_nt: TGTGCCAGCAGGGACAGAGGGGAGACCCAGTACTTC
cdr3_aa: CASRDRGETQYF
d_call: -
j_call: TRBJ2-5
clone_size: -
v_call: TRBV2

cdr3_nt: TGTGCCAGCAGCTCCCGGACAGTACCAAGCGAGCAGTACTTC
cdr3_aa: CASSSRTVPSEQYF
d_call: -
j_call: TRBJ2-7
clone_size: -
v_call: TRBV13

cdr3_nt: TGCGCCAGCAGCCCAGCCCCCCCAGGGGGTGGCAATTCACCCCTCCACTTT
cdr3_aa: CASSPAPPGGGNSPLHF
d_call: TRBD1
j_call: TRBJ1-6
clone_size: few
v_call: TRBV5-1

cdr3_nt: TGTGCCAGCAGTTTAAGAGGTGAGCAGTTCTTC
cdr3_aa: CASSLRGEQFF
d_call: -
j_call: TRBJ2-1
clone_size: -
v_call: TRBV12-3/TRBV12-4